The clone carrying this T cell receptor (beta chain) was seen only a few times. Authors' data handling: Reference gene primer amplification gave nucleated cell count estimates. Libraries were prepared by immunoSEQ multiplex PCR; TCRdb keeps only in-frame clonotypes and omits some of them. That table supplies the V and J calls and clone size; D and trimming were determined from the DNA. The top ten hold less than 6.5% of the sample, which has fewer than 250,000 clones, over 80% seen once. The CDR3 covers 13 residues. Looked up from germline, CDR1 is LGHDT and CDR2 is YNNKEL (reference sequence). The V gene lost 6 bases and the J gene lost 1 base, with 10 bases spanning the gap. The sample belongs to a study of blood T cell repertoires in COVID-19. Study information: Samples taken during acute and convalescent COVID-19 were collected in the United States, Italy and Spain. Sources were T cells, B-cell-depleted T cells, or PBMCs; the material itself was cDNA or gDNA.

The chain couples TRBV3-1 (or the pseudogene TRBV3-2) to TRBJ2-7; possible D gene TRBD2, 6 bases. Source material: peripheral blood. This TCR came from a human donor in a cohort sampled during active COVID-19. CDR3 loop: CASSYSGSYEQYF. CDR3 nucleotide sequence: TGTGCCAGCAGTTACAGCGGGTCCTACGAGCAGTACTTC.